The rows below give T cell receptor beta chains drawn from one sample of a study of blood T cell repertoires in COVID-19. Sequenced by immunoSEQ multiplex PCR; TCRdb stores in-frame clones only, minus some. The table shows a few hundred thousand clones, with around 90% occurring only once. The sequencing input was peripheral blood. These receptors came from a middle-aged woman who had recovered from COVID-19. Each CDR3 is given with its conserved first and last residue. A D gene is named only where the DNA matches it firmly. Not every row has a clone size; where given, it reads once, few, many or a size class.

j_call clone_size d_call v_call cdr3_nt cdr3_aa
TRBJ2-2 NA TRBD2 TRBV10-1 TGCGCCAGCGGATCCGGGACTAGCCTCGCCGGGGAGCTGTTTTTT CASGSGTSLAGELFF
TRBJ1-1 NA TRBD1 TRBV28 TGTGCCAGCAGTAGATCGGACAGGGAAGCTTTCTTT CASSRSDREAFF
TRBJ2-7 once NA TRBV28 TGTGCCAGCAGCCCCCTTAGCGAGCAGTACTTC CASSPLSEQYF
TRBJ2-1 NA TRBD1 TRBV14 TGTGCCAGCAGCCAAGATAATTGGAGGACAGGGCCATACAATGAGCAGTTCTTC CASSQDNWRTGPYNEQFF
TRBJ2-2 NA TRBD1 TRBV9 TGTGCCAGCAGCCCGCTACCCGGGACAGGAGCCGGGGAGCTGTTTTTT CASSPLPGTGAGELFF
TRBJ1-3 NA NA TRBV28 TGTGCCAGCAGCCCACAGGGTTCTGGAAACACCATATATTTT CASSPQGSGNTIYF
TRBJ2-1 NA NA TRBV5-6 TGTGCCAGCAGCTTGCCAGCGGACAATGAGCAGTTCTTC CASSLPADNEQFF
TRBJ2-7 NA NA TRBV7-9 TGTGCCAGCAGCTCGACAGGTGTCCCTCGGGAGCAGTACTTC CASSSTGVPREQYF
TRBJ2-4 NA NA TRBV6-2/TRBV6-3 TGTGCCAGCAGTTACCCGCAGGGCGGGGACATTCAGTACTTC CASSYPQGGDIQYF
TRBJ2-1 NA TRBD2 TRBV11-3 TGTGCCAGCAGCCCCGGGACTAGCGGGGTTTACAATGAGCAGTTCTTC CASSPGTSGVYNEQFF
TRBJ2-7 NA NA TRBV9 TGTGCCAGCAGCGTAGGGCTAGCCTACGAGCAGTACTTC CASSVGLAYEQYF
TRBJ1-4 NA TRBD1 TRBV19 TGTGCCAGTAGTATCCAGGGACAGGGATTTCAAATTTCTAATGAAAAACTGTTTTTT CASSIQGQGFQISNEKLFF
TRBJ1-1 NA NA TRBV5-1 TGCGCCAGCAGCTTGTGGGAGGGGATGAACACTGAAGCTTTCTTT CASSLWEGMNTEAFF
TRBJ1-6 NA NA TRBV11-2 TGTGCCAGCAGCTTAACTGGGGACAAATCACCCCTCCACTTT CASSLTGDKSPLHF
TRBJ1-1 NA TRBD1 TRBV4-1 TGCGCCAGCAGCCGGGACAGGGAAGGTACTGAAGCTTTCTTT CASSRDREGTEAFF
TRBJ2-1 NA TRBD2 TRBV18 TGTGCCAGCTCACCACCCGGGACTACCTACAATGAGCAGTTCTTC CASSPPGTTYNEQFF
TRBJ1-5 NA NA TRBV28 TGTGCCAGCAGCGAGCAGGGGCTTGGCGATCAGCCCCAGCATTTT CASSEQGLGDQPQHF
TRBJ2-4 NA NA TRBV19 TGTGCCAGTAGTATAGGATATGGGGCAGGTGGGAAAAACATTCAGTACTTC CASSIGYGAGGKNIQYF
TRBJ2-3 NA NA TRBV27 TGTGCCAGCAGGAGCAGGGTAGGCACAGATACGCAGTATTTT CASRSRVGTDTQYF
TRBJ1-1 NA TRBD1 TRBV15 TGTGCCACCAGCATATCTAGGGGGCCTTCCACTGAAGCTTTCTTT CATSISRGPSTEAFF
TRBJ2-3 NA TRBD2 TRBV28 TGTGCCAGCAGGGGGGGTAGCGGGAGAGCCACAGATACGCAGTATTTT CASRGGSGRATDTQYF
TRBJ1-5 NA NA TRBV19 TGTGCCAGTAACCCGGGACAAGGCAATCAGCCCCAGCATTTT CASNPGQGNQPQHF
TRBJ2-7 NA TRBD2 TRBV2 TGTGCCAGCAGACAGCGGGAGGGCCCTAGCCAGTACTTC CASRQREGPSQYF
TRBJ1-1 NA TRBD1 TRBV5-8 TGTGCCAGCAGTAAAGGGGGCATCACTGAAGCTTTCTTT CASSKGGITEAFF
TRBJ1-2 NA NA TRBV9 TGTGCCAGCAGCGTGGGGCACGGGCCCGGCGATGGCTACACCTTC CASSVGHGPGDGYTF
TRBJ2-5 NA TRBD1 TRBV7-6 TGTGCCAGCAGCTTAGCGGACAGGGGATGGGAGACCCAGTACTTC CASSLADRGWETQYF